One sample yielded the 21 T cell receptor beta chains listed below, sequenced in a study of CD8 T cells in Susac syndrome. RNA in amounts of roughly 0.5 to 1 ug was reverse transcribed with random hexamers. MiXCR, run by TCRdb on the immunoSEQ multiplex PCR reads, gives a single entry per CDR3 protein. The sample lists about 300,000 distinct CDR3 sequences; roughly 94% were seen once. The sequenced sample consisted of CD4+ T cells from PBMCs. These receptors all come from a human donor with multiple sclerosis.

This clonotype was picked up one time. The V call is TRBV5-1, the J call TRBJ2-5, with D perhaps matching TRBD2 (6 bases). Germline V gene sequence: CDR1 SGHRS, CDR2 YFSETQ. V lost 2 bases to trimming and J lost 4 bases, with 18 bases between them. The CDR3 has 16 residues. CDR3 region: CASSFGRPAGSETQYF. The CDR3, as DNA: TGCGCCAGCAGCTTTGGACGCCCGGCGGGGTCAGAGACCCAGTACTTC. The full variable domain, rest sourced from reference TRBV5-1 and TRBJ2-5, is KAGVTQTPRYLIKTRGQQVTLSCSPISGHRSVSWYQQTPGQGLQFLFEYFSETQRNKGNFPGRFSGRQFSNSRSEMNVSTLELGDSALYLCASSFGRPAGSETQYFGPGTRLLVL.

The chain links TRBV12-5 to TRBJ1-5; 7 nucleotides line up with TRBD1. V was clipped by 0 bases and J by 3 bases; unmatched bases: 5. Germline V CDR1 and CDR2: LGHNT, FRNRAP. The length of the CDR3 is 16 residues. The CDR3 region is CASGLVLGTDNQPQHF. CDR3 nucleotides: TGTGCTAGTGGTTTGGTACTGGGGACAGACAATCAGCCCCAGCATTTT.

The CDR3 here is CASGRQGAGYGYTF. CDR3 DNA sequence: TGTGCCAGCGGCAGACAGGGGGCGGGCTATGGCTACACCTTC. The rearrangement links TRBV12-3 or TRBV12-4 to TRBJ1-2, with 10 bases fitting TRBD1. The CDR3 has 14 amino acids. V dropped 8 bases and J dropped 4; count of bases not matched to a gene: 7.

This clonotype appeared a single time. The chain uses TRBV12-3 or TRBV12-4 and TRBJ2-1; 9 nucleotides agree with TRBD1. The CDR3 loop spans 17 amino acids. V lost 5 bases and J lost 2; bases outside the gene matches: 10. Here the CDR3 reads CASSPTAGTGPYNEQFF. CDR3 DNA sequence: TGTGCCAGCAGTCCGACCGCCGGGACAGGGCCCTACAATGAGCAGTTCTTC.

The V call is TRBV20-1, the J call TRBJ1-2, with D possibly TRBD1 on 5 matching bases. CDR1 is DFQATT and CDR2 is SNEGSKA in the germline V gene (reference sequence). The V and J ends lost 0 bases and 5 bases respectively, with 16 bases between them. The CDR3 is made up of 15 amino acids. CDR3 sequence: CSARDFGSGRYGYTF. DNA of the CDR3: TGCAGTGCTAGAGATTTTGGATCGGGACGTTATGGCTACACCTTC.

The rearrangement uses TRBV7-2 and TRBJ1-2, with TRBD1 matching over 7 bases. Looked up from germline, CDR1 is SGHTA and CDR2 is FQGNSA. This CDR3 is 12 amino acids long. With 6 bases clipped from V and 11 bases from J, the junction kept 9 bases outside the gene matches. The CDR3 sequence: CASRPGQEQYTF. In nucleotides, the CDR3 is TGTGCCAGCAGACCCGGACAGGAACAGTACACCTTC.

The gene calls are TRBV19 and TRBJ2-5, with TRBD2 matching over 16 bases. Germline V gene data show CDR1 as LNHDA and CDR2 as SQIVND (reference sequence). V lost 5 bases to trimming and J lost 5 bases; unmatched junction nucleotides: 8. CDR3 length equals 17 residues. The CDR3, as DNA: TGTGCCAGTAGTTCGGGACTAGCGGGAGGGAAGGGCGAGACCCAGTACTTC. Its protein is CASSSGLAGGKGETQYF. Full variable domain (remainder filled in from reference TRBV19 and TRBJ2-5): DGGITQSPKYLFRKEGQNVTLSCEQNLNHDAMYWYRQDPGQGLRLIYYSQIVNDFQKGDIAEGYSVSREKKESFPLTVTSAQKNPTAFYLCASSSGLAGGKGETQYFGPGTRLLVL.

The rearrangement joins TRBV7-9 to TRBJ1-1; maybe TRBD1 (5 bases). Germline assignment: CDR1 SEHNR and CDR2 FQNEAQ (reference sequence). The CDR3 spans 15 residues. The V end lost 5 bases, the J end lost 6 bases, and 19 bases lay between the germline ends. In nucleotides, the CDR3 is TGTGCCAGCAGCCCAGAGGGGTTAATTAGGCCTGAAGCTTTCTTT. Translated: CASSPEGLIRPEAFF.

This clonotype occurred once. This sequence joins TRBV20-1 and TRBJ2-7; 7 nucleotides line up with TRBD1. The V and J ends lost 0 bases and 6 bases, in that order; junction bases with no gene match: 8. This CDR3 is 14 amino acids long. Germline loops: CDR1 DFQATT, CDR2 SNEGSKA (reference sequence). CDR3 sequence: CSARDPNRQGEQYF. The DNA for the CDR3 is TGCAGTGCTAGAGATCCCAACAGACAGGGCGAGCAGTACTTC.

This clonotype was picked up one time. The CDR3 DNA reads as TGTGCCAGTATTAAAGGTCGTGAGCAGTTCTTC. Amino acids: CASIKGREQFF. The chain combines TRBV19 with TRBJ2-1; D unresolved. In germline, CDR1 is LNHDA, CDR2 SQIVND (reference sequence). Deletions cut 7 bases from V and 9 bases from J, with 10 bases between. The CDR3 length is 11 residues. The complete variable domain, with remaining parts taken from reference TRBV19 and TRBJ2-1, reads DGGITQSPKYLFRKEGQNVTLSCEQNLNHDAMYWYRQDPGQGLRLIYYSQIVNDFQKGDIAEGYSVSREKKESFPLTVTSAQKNPTAFYLCASIKGREQFFGPGTRLTVL.

Here the CDR3 DNA reads TGTGCCAGCAGCCCTCTAAAGGAAGGGGGGCAGTACTTC. Amino acid sequence: CASSPLKEGGQYF. The chain combines TRBV27 with TRBJ2-7; a weak D match, TRBD1 (6 bases). CDR1 is MNHEY, CDR2 SMNVEV, per germline (reference sequence). The CDR3 consists of 13 residues. Trimming left V 6 bases short and J 9 bases short, with 18 bases between.

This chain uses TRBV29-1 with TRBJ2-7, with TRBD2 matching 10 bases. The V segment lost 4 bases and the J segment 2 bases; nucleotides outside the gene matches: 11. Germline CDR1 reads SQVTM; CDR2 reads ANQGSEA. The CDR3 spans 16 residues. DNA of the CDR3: TGCAGCGTTGGGGGGGGCTCTAGCGGGGGAACCTACGAGCAGTACTTC. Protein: CSVGGGSSGGTYEQYF.

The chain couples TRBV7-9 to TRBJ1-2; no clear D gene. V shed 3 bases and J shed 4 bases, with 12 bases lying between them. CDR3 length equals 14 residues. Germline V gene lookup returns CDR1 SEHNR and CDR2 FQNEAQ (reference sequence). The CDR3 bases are TGTGCCAGCAGCTTCTCCGGGAGTCCCTATGGCTACACCTTC. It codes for CASSFSGSPYGYTF.

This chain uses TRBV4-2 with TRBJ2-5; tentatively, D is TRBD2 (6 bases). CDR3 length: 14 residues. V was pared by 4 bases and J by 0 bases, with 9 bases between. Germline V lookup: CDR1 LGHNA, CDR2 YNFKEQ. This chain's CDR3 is CASSRDLYQETQYF. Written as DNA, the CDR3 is TGTGCCAGCAGCCGGGACTTGTACCAAGAGACCCAGTACTTC.

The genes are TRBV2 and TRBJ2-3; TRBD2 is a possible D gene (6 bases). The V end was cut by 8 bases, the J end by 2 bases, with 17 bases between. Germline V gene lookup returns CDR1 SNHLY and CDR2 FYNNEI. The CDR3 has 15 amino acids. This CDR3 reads CASGGSGHSTDTQYF. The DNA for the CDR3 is TGTGCCAGCGGGGGGAGCGGACACTCCACAGATACGCAGTATTTT.

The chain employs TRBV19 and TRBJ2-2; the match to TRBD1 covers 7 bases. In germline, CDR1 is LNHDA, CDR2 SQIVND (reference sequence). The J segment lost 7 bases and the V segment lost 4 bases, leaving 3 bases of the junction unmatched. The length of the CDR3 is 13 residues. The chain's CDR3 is CASSRQGFGELFF. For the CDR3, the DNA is TGTGCCAGTAGTAGACAGGGTTTCGGGGAGCTGTTTTTT. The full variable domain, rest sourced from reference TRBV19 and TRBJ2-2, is DGGITQSPKYLFRKEGQNVTLSCEQNLNHDAMYWYRQDPGQGLRLIYYSQIVNDFQKGDIAEGYSVSREKKESFPLTVTSAQKNPTAFYLCASSRQGFGELFFGEGSRLTVL.

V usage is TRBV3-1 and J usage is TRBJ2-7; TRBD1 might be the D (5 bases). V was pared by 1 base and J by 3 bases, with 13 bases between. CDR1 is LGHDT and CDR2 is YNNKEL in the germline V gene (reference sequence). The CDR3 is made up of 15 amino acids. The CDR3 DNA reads TGTGCCAGCAGCCAAGGGTCGCAGGGCCGCTACGAGCAGTACTTC. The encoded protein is CASSQGSQGRYEQYF.

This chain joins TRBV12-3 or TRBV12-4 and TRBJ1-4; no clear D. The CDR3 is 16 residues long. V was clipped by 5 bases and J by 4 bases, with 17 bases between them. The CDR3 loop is CASSPSETGINEKLFF. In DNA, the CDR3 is TGTGCCAGCAGTCCATCCGAGACGGGGATTAATGAAAAACTGTTTTTT.

CDR3 sequence: CAGRGAGGYNEQFF. CDR3 coding DNA: TGTGCTGGCAGGGGCGCGGGGGGGTACAATGAGCAGTTCTTC. The chain links TRBV6-1 to TRBJ2-1, with TRBD2 matching over 9 bases. CDR3 length: 14 residues. CDR1 is MNHNS, CDR2 SASEGT, per germline.

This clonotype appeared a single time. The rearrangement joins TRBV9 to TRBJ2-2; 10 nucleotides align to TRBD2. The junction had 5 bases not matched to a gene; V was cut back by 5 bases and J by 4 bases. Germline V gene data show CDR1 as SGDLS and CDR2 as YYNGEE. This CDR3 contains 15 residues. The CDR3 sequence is CASRRTSGITGELFF. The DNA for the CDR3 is TGTGCCAGCAGAAGGACTAGCGGAATCACCGGGGAGCTGTTTTTT.

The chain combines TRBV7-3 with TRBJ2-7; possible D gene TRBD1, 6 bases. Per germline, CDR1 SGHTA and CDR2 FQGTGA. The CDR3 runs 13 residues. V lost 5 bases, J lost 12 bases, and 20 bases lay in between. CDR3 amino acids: CASSPTSQGRMYF. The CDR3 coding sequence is TGTGCCAGCAGCCCCACTTCCCAGGGGAGAATGTACTTC.